Shown below are 16 T cell receptor beta chains from a single sample sequenced in a study of OX40 agonist ivuxolimab in advanced cancers. Profiled with immunoSEQ multiplex PCR; TCRdb holds only in-frame clones, not every one. The table lists under 85,000 clones, 84% of them singletons. This specimen consisted of CD4+ or CD8+ T cells sorted from blood, obtained in a trial of the OX40 agonist ivuxolimab. The receptors were gathered from an adult with an advanced solid tumor such as melanoma, head and neck, liver or kidney cancer.

This clone occurred a few times. The V gene is TRBV28, the J gene TRBJ1-5; 9 bases agree with TRBD1. The CDR3 covers 16 residues. Germline V CDR1 and CDR2: MDHEN, SYDVKM. With 1 base clipped from V and 6 bases from J, the junction kept 7 bases outside the gene matches. As DNA, the CDR3 is TGTGCCAGCAGTTTATATAGGGGACAGGGCGGTCAGCCCCAGCATTTT. Its protein product is CASSLYRGQGGQPQHF.

The V gene is TRBV7-6, the J gene TRBJ1-1; no reliable D call. Germline lookup yields CDR1 SGHVS and CDR2 FNYEAQ. V was clipped by 4 bases and J by 3 bases, with 9 bases between them. The CDR3 has 13 amino acids. CDR3 residues: CASSSWADTEAFF. In nucleotides, the CDR3 is TGTGCCAGCAGCTCGTGGGCGGACACTGAAGCTTTCTTT.

This chain uses TRBV5-8 with TRBJ2-5; no clear D. V was clipped by 4 bases and J by 1 base, with 14 bases between them. Germline V gene data show CDR1 as SGHTS and CDR2 as YDEGEE. The CDR3 runs 15 residues. CDR3 nucleotide sequence: TGTGCCAGCAGCCGGAACCCATCAACCCAAGAGACCCAGTACTTC. Amino acid sequence: CASSRNPSTQETQYF.

The chain has TRBV18 and TRBJ1-5, with D tentatively TRBD1 (6 bases). Germline CDR1 and CDR2: KGHSH and LQKENI. Between the trimmed V and J ends, which lost 5 bases and 1 base, there was a span of 12 bases. There are 15 residues in the CDR3. The CDR3 sequence is CASSTLQGSNQPQHF. For the CDR3, the DNA is TGTGCCAGCTCAACCTTACAGGGAAGCAATCAGCCCCAGCATTTT.

The rearrangement uses TRBV7-2 and TRBJ2-1; D unresolved. The germline CDR1 and CDR2 sequences are SGHTA and FQGNSA. This CDR3 comprises 11 residues. V was pared by 2 bases and J by 10 bases, with 6 bases between. This CDR3 reads CASSLFREQFF. The CDR3 region has the DNA TGTGCCAGCAGCTTATTCCGGGAGCAGTTCTTC.

The chain employs TRBV11-2 and TRBJ1-2; 8 nucleotides agree with TRBD1. This CDR3 is built from 16 residues. With 1 base clipped from V and 5 bases from J, the junction kept 9 bases outside the gene matches. Germline assignment: CDR1 SGHAT and CDR2 FQNNGV. The CDR3 here is CASSLGTGGPRYGYTF. As DNA, the CDR3 is TGTGCCAGCAGCTTAGGCACAGGGGGGCCTAGATATGGCTACACCTTC.

This clone was recorded a few times. The chain combines TRBV27 with TRBJ2-7, with 7 bases identical to TRBD2. This CDR3 contains 15 residues. J was trimmed by 1 base and V by 4 bases; bases with no gene match: 7. Per germline, CDR1 MNHEY and CDR2 SMNVEV (reference sequence). The CDR3 nucleotides are TGTGCCAGCAGTTCATTGTGGGAGGGATCCTACGAGCAGTACTTC. Its protein is CASSSLWEGSYEQYF.

In nucleotides, the CDR3 is TGTGCCAGCAGCCCCCCGTGGGTAAGGAATGAGCAGTTCTTC. Its translation: CASSPPWVRNEQFF. The rearrangement links TRBV7-9 to TRBJ2-1; D is unresolved. CDR3 length equals 14 residues. Deletions cut 5 bases from V and 7 bases from J, with 15 bases between. Germline lookup yields CDR1 SEHNR and CDR2 FQNEAQ (reference sequence).

This chain joins TRBV19 and TRBJ1-1, with D unresolved. Germline V CDR1 and CDR2: LNHDA, SQIVND (reference sequence). The CDR3 has 11 residues. Trimming took off 5 bases at V and 8 bases at J, with 9 bases between the two ends. The CDR3 protein is CASSGYSEAFF. CDR3 nucleotides: TGTGCCAGTAGTGGGTACAGCGAAGCTTTCTTT. Together with reference TRBV19 and TRBJ1-1, the CDR3 gives the full variable domain: DGGITQSPKYLFRKEGQNVTLSCEQNLNHDAMYWYRQDPGQGLRLIYYSQIVNDFQKGDIAEGYSVSREKKESFPLTVTSAQKNPTAFYLCASSGYSEAFFGQGTRLTVV.

The chain employs TRBV4-2 and TRBJ1-2; D is uncertain. The CDR3 loop spans 14 amino acids. Germline CDR1 LGHNA, CDR2 YNFKEQ. The V end was cut by 1 base, the J end by 3 bases, with 9 bases between. This CDR3 reads CASSQARLDYGYTF. The CDR3 nucleotides read TGTGCCAGCAGCCAAGCCAGACTTGACTATGGCTACACCTTC.

The V and J genes are TRBV6-6 and TRBJ2-3, with D perhaps assigned TRBD1 or TRBD2 (7 bases each). Trimming shortened V by 2 bases and J by 3 bases, and 12 bases separated the two germline ends. Germline V gene sequence: CDR1 MNHNY, CDR2 SVGAGI (reference sequence). The CDR3 length is 15 residues. Here the CDR3 reads CASSYQGGTTDTQYF. In DNA, the CDR3 is TGTGCCAGCAGTTACCAGGGGGGGACGACAGATACGCAGTATTTT.

This chain joins TRBV7-3 and TRBJ1-1; possible D gene TRBD1, 5 bases. The CDR3 is 13 residues long. CDR1 is SGHTA, CDR2 FQGTGA, per germline. V was trimmed by 5 bases and J by 2 bases, leaving 9 bases between them. The CDR3 DNA reads TGTGCCAGCAGCCTCGGACACAACACTGAAGCTTTCTTT. Protein: CASSLGHNTEAFF.

The rearrangement uses TRBV7-9 and TRBJ2-7; D not resolved. This CDR3 spans 15 amino acids. The ends were cut back, 4 bases at V and 0 bases at J, with 13 bases in the middle. CDR1 and CDR2 from the germline V gene are SEHNR and FQNEAQ (reference sequence). The chain's CDR3 is CASSSSPPSSYEQYF. The CDR3 region has the DNA TGTGCCAGCAGCTCCTCACCCCCGAGCTCCTACGAGCAGTACTTC.

This clone came up once. This chain links TRBV7-9 with TRBJ2-5; 8 positions match TRBD1. The DNA matches TRBJ2-7 better at its end, which makes the J call doubtful. CDR3 length: 15 residues. CDR1 is SEHNR, CDR2 FQNEAQ, per germline (reference sequence). The CDR3 is CASSFGQGAYDEQYF. Written as DNA, the CDR3 is TGTGCCAGCAGCTTTGGCCAGGGGGCGTATGACGAGCAGTACTTC.

CDR3 protein: CASSLVRAIYEQYF. CDR3 DNA: TGTGCCAGCAGCTTAGTCAGGGCGATCTACGAGCAGTACTTC. This rearrangement joins TRBV7-8 to TRBJ2-7, with D possibly being TRBD1 (5 bases). V lost 1 base, J lost 3 bases, and 10 bases lay in between. The CDR3 runs to 14 residues. In germline, CDR1 is SGHVS, CDR2 FQNEAQ.

J is TRBJ2-7 and V is TRBV30; D gene uncertain. CDR1 GTSNPN and CDR2 SVGIG come from the germline V gene (reference sequence). V lost 4 bases to trimming and J lost 4 bases, with 11 bases between them. This CDR3 is 12 amino acids long. In nucleotides, the CDR3 is TGTGCCTGGAACGGTGTTACGTACGAGCAGTACTTC. Its protein is CAWNGVTYEQYF.